Given below is one TCR beta chain in context. What it recognizes is unknown. The sample originates from a study of cytomegalovirus exposure and HLA in healthy donors. A multiplex PCR was run with 60 Vbeta primers and 13 Jbeta primers. Assay used: immunoSEQ multiplex PCR; TCRdb lists only in-frame clones, some missing. The sample carries 150,000 to 200,000 clones, 70% to 80% recorded once. The CDR3 loop spans 15 amino acids. V lost 4 bases, J lost 2 bases, and 10 bases lay in between. Germline V lookup: CDR1 SGHRS, CDR2 YFSETQ. Regarding the study as a whole: TCR beta sequences reportedly predicted most subjects' HLA-A and HLA-B alleles accurately. The number of N-insertions in an Asian-associated ancestry cluster was reportedly below the approximately 690-donor mean in a later analysis.

Healthy donors of bone marrow made up the group. The chain uses TRBV5-1 and TRBJ2-6; tentative D call: TRBD1 (5 bases). This receptor was obtained from a man aged 18-30 years in good health and CMV-seropositive. Sequenced: PBMCs. Here the CDR3 DNA reads TGCGCCAGCAGCCCTACGACAGCTGGGGCCAACGTCCTGACTTTC. This encodes CASSPTTAGANVLTF.